A selection of T cell receptor beta chains follows, all from one sample in a study of blood T cell repertoires in COVID-19. The repertoire was sequenced with immunoSEQ multiplex PCR; TCRdb's copy has only in-frame clones and lacks some. Here the sample spans more than 250,000 clones, about 90% being singletons. The sequencing sample was made of peripheral blood. These receptors were obtained from a woman in her 30s who had recovered from COVID-19. CDR3s include the opening cysteine and the closing phenylalanine or tryptophan. Each record gives: CDR3 length, J gene, D gene, V gene, clone size, CDR3 protein, CDR3 DNA. The D gene is left open where the match is weak. Not every row has a clone size; where given, it reads once, few, many or a size class.

15	TRBJ2-7	NA	TRBV5-1	NA	CASSLTGRNTYEQYF	TGCGCCAGCAGCTTGACTGGCAGGAATACCTACGAGCAGTACTTC
17	TRBJ1-1	TRBD1	TRBV11-2	NA	CASSPPYPGQGNTEAFF	TGTGCCAGCAGCCCCCCGTATCCGGGACAGGGGAACACTGAAGCTTTCTTT
15	TRBJ2-7	NA	TRBV21-1	NA	CASMRRTVSSYEQYF	TGTGCCAGCATGAGGAGGACGGTGAGCTCCTACGAGCAGTACTTC
14	TRBJ2-7	TRBD2	TRBV19	once	CASSVGLAVYEQYF	TGTGCCAGTAGTGTGGGACTAGCGGTTTACGAGCAGTACTTC
14	TRBJ1-1	NA	TRBV6-5	NA	CASSPTGEGPEAFF	TGTGCCAGCAGCCCGACAGGTGAGGGACCTGAAGCTTTCTTT
16	TRBJ2-5	TRBD2	TRBV28	once	CASSLGGLAEQETQYF	TGTGCCAGCAGTTTGGGGGGGTTAGCAGAGCAAGAGACCCAGTACTTC
12	TRBJ1-2	NA	TRBV27	NA	CASSSEVWGCTF	TGTGCCAGCAGTTCAGAGGTCTGGGGCTGCACCTTC
17	TRBJ2-7	NA	TRBV11-2	NA	CASRRIGRGKSSYEQYF	TGTGCCAGCAGGCGGATAGGACGGGGGAAGAGCTCCTACGAGCAGTACTTC
14	TRBJ1-2	NA	TRBV7-9	NA	CASSLVAGSYGYTF	TGTGCCAGCAGCTTAGTAGCGGGTAGCTATGGCTACACCTTC
17	TRBJ2-3	NA	TRBV9	NA	CASSVGRGAGVTDTQYF	TGTGCCAGCAGCGTAGGCAGGGGTGCGGGAGTCACAGATACGCAGTATTTT
11	TRBJ1-6	TRBD1	TRBV20-1	NA	CSAFTGATLHF	TGCAGTGCTTTTACAGGGGCAACCCTCCACTTT
14	TRBJ2-1	TRBD2	TRBV29-1	NA	CSAGTSGRGNEQFF	TGCAGCGCAGGGACTAGCGGGAGGGGCAATGAGCAGTTCTTC
14	TRBJ1-1	TRBD1	TRBV19	NA	CASSRDRGSTEAFF	TGTGCCAGTAGCAGGGACAGGGGGTCCACTGAAGCTTTCTTT
15	TRBJ2-2	NA	TRBV5-1	few	CASSSKQGNTGELFF	TGCGCCAGCAGCTCGAAACAGGGGAACACCGGGGAGCTGTTTTTT
15	TRBJ2-7	TRBD1	TRBV27	NA	CASSFRDRGSYEQYF	TGTGCCAGCAGTTTTCGGGACAGGGGGAGCTACGAGCAGTACTTC
13	TRBJ2-1	NA	TRBV4-1	few	CASSQVSRDEQFF	TGCGCCAGCAGCCAAGTATCGAGGGATGAGCAGTTCTTC
16	TRBJ1-1	NA	TRBV2	NA	CASSGYRGSVGTEAFF	TGTGCCAGCAGTGGATATAGGGGCTCCGTGGGCACTGAAGCTTTCTTT
14	TRBJ1-2	NA	TRBV3-1/TRBV3-2	NA	CASSPVATNYGYTF	TGTGCCAGCAGCCCCGTGGCGACAAACTATGGCTACACCTTC
14	TRBJ2-5	NA	TRBV27	NA	CASSLSPGEETQYF	TGTGCCAGCAGTTTATCTCCAGGGGAAGAGACCCAGTACTTC
15	TRBJ2-7	TRBD1	TRBV14	NA	CASSSGQGAGYEQYF	TGTGCCAGCAGCTCGGGACAGGGGGCTGGGTACGAGCAGTACTTC
15	TRBJ2-3	NA	TRBV4-3	NA	CASSQGELAADTQYF	TGCGCCAGCAGCCAAGGGGAGCTGGCCGCAGATACGCAGTATTTT
15	TRBJ1-1	NA	TRBV7-9	NA	CASSLGRDGEYEAFF	TGTGCCAGCAGCTTAGGGCGGGACGGAGAATATGAAGCTTTCTTT
13	TRBJ1-1	NA	TRBV29-1	NA	CSVRGVMNTEAFF	TGCAGCGTCCGGGGGGTTATGAACACTGAAGCTTTCTTT
17	TRBJ1-3	NA	TRBV7-2	NA	CASSPLPVTDSGNTIYF	TGTGCCAGCAGCCCCCTCCCGGTTACAGACTCTGGAAACACCATATATTTT
16	TRBJ2-1	TRBD2	TRBV19	NA	CASSITSGGSYNEQFF	TGTGCCAGTAGTATTACTAGCGGAGGCTCCTACAATGAGCAGTTCTTC
15	TRBJ2-7	NA	TRBV24-1	NA	CATSDTGQATYEQYF	TGTGCCACCAGTGATACGGGACAAGCGACCTACGAGCAGTACTTC
16	TRBJ2-2	TRBD2	TRBV27	once	CASSLTGTTYTGELFF	TGTGCCAGCAGTTTAACCGGGACTACTTACACCGGGGAGCTGTTTTTT
15	TRBJ2-5	NA	TRBV4-1	few	CASSPDDRGQETQYF	TGCGCCAGCAGCCCAGATGACAGAGGACAAGAGACCCAGTACTTC
13	TRBJ1-1	NA	TRBV7-9	NA	CASSFRVDTEAFF	TGTGCCAGCAGCTTCAGGGTAGACACTGAAGCTTTCTTT
12	TRBJ1-2	NA	TRBV11-2	few	CASSYNNYGYTF	TGTGCCAGCAGCTACAATAACTATGGCTACACCTTC
13	TRBJ2-5	NA	TRBV19	NA	CASSIAGPETQYF	TGTGCCAGTAGTATCGCAGGGCCAGAGACCCAGTACTTC
13	TRBJ1-5	NA	TRBV4-1	NA	CASSQASNQPQHF	TGCGCCAGCAGCCAGGCCAGCAATCAGCCCCAGCATTTT
15	TRBJ2-7	TRBD2	TRBV3-1/TRBV3-2	NA	CASSLGTSVIYEQYF	TGTGCCAGCAGCCTAGGAACTAGCGTGATATACGAGCAGTACTTC
14	TRBJ2-7	NA	TRBV5-1	few	CASSLDAGAYEQYF	TGCGCCAGCAGCTTGGACGCAGGGGCTTACGAGCAGTACTTC
16	TRBJ2-5	NA	TRBV3-1/TRBV3-2	NA	CASSQAWRGQGETQYF	TGTGCCAGCAGCCAAGCATGGCGGGGTCAAGGTGAGACCCAGTACTTC